The clone carrying this T cell receptor (beta chain) was seen more than once but under ten times. Its antigen is as yet unknown. Germline and junction disagree at one end, which may indicate a read error. The record originates from a study of identical twins. TCRdb reanalysed the 5' RACE reads using MiXCR and keeps one entry per CDR3 protein. The profile shows a few hundred thousand distinct CDR3 sequences, approximately 8.6% of them singletons. Study-level results: Cord blood's abundant beta clonotypes had fewer insertions, unlike memory repertoires. One should note that invariant MAIT and iNKT cells could partly confound zero-insertion analyses.

This CDR3 is built from 13 residues. Germline V CDR1 and CDR2: SSHAT, FNYEAQ (reference sequence). The sample was also reused in another study, on yellow fever vaccine responses in identical twins.

This clonotype was obtained from a woman aged 18-29 years in good health. The sequenced sample was CD8+ T cells sorted from blood. The rearrangement uses TRBV7-7 and TRBJ2-7; 9 positions agree with TRBD1. CDR3 region: CASSIGQGLEQYF. The DNA of the CDR3 is TGTGCTAGCAGCATCGGACAGGGGCTCGAGCAGTACTTC.